One sample yielded the 15 T cell receptor beta chains listed below, sequenced in a study of T-cell reconstitution after alpha-beta-depleted transplantation in children listed by TCRdb under 2016. Read against the paper, the sample's treatment or condition label means: allogeneic hematopoietic cell transplantation with graft depleted of TCRalphabeta T cells and CD19 B cells. Receptor libraries were prepared by PCR. Instrument on record: Illumina HiSeq 2500. TCR library preparation used molecular barcoding, with unique molecular identifiers applied to normalize quantification of the TCRbeta repertoire. TCRdb applied fastp at Q25 and MiXCR to the public reads, then kept only in-frame beta chains. CDR3 protein sequences are deduplicated, and each keeps its most common genes and DNA. This sample lists about 580,000 distinct CDR3 sequences; roughly 23% were detected once. The ten top clones hold about 14% of the sample.

Here the sequenced sample was PBMCs, mostly from graft donor cells, taken 360 days after TCRalphabeta/CD19-depleted stem cell transplant. These receptors came from a boy less than two years old who had a stem cell transplant for acute myeloid leukemia, so the T cells may come from the graft donor.

This rearrangement joins TRBV5-1 to TRBJ2-7, with D perhaps matching TRBD1 (6 bases). Trimming took 1 base from V and 1 from J, leaving 12 bases between them. The CDR3 consists of 15 residues. Germline V lookup: CDR1 SGHRS, CDR2 YFSETQ. CDR3 in amino acids: CASSLMYGTSYEQYV. The CDR3 bases are TGCGCCAGCAGCTTGATGTATGGGACATCCTACGAGCAGTACGTC.

The rearrangement links TRBV7-6 to TRBJ1-1, with D unclear. V was shortened by 1 base and J by 3 bases, with 9 bases between the two germline ends. This CDR3 region has 14 residues. Germline V gene data show CDR1 as SGHVS and CDR2 as FNYEAQ. CDR3 sequence (DNA): TGTGCCAGCAGCTTAGAGTTAGGCTACACTGAAGCTTTCTTT. Translation: CASSLELGYTEAFF. Combining the CDR3 with reference TRBV7-6 and TRBJ1-1 gives the whole variable domain GAGVSQSPRYKVTKRGQDVALRCDPISGHVSLYWYRQALGQGPEFLTYFNYEAQQDKSGLPNDRFSAERPEGSISTLTIQRTEQRDSAMYRCASSLELGYTEAFFGQGTRLTVV.

V and J are TRBV2 and TRBJ1-2, with 9 bases identical to TRBD1. The CDR3 extends over 12 amino acids. Germline V gives CDR1 SNHLY, CDR2 FYNNEI. Unmatched junction bases numbered 4, after V lost 8 bases and J lost 6 bases. DNA for the CDR3: TGTGCCAGCCTCGACAGGGGGGATGGCTACACCTTC. Encoded protein: CASLDRGDGYTF.

The chain employs TRBV7-2 and TRBJ2-7, with 10 nucleotides matching TRBD2. Germline values: CDR1 SGHTA, CDR2 FQGNSA. The CDR3 sequence is 17 residues long. After removal of 3 bases from V and 2 bases from J, the junction contained 10 bases not matched to a gene. The CDR3 spells CASSFHLAGGRPYEQYF. The DNA for the CDR3 is TGTGCCAGCAGCTTCCACTTAGCGGGGGGTCGACCCTACGAGCAGTACTTC.

In this sample, this clonotype turned up a few times. The V gene is TRBV6-1, the J gene TRBJ2-3, with D possibly being TRBD1 (6 bases). V lost 6 bases, J lost 2 bases, and 12 bases lay in between. This CDR3 is built from 14 residues. Germline V CDR1 and CDR2: MNHNS, SASEGT. The DNA of the CDR3 is TGTGCCAGCAGCAGGGACACATTCACAGATACGCAGTATTTT. It is translated as CASSRDTFTDTQYF.

This clonotype came up many times. The gene calls are TRBV6-5 and TRBJ2-5; D gene unclear. Germline V gene data show CDR1 as MNHEY and CDR2 as SVGAGI. CDR3 length: 13 amino acids. V lost 0 bases and J 7 bases, leaving 9 bases between the germline ends. The CDR3 DNA reads TGTGCCAGCAGTTACTCCTCGAAGGGGACCCAGTACTTC. It yields the protein CASSYSSKGTQYF.

The rearrangement uses TRBV20-1 and TRBJ1-5; 7 nucleotides match TRBD1. The CDR3 is made up of 16 amino acids. J lost 5 bases, V lost 3 bases, and 13 bases had no gene match. Germline CDR1 reads DFQATT; CDR2 reads SNEGSKA (reference sequence). The CDR3 here is CSASVTRQGWDQPQHF. Written as DNA, the CDR3 is TGCAGTGCTAGCGTTACCCGACAGGGTTGGGATCAGCCCCAGCATTTT.

This clonotype was counted at least ten times. The J gene is TRBJ2-5, the V gene TRBV7-9, with TRBD2 matching over 11 bases. This CDR3 region has 15 residues. Trimming at V came to 3 bases and at J to 4 bases, leaving 4 bases not matched to a gene. Germline V gives CDR1 SEHNR, CDR2 FQNEAQ (reference sequence). The CDR3 spells CASSFTSGGRETQYF. The DNA of the CDR3 is TGTGCCAGCAGCTTCACTAGCGGGGGCCGAGAGACCCAGTACTTC. Based on the CDR3 plus reference TRBV7-9 and TRBJ2-5, the full variable domain is DTGVSQNPRHKITKRGQNVTFRCDPISEHNRLYWYRQTLGQGPEFLTYFQNEAQLEKSRLLSDRFSAERPKGSFSTLEIQRTEQGDSAMYLCASSFTSGGRETQYFGPGTRLLVL.

This clonotype occurred many times. J is TRBJ2-7 and V is TRBV12-3 or TRBV12-4; D might be TRBD2 (6 bases). The CDR3 is 12 amino acids. The V end was cut by 3 bases, the J end by 7 bases, with 10 bases between. This CDR3 is CASSLGGTEQYF. The CDR3 nucleotides are TGTGCCAGCAGTTTGGGGGGTACTGAGCAGTACTTC.

The table lists this clonotype with a few counts. The chain has TRBV20-1 and TRBJ1-4, with D uncertain. Germline CDR1 and CDR2: DFQATT and SNEGSKA (reference sequence). The ends were cut back, 1 base at V and 8 bases at J, with 14 bases in the middle. This CDR3 region has 14 residues. The CDR3 protein is CSARAGRNVEKLFF. The CDR3 coding sequence is TGCAGTGCTAGAGCCGGCAGGAATGTCGAAAAACTGTTTTTT.

The genes are TRBV7-2 and TRBJ2-1; D is possibly TRBD1 (6 bases). V lost 1 base and J 6 bases, leaving 10 bases between the germline ends. Germline V gene lookup returns CDR1 SGHTA and CDR2 FQGNSA. The length of the CDR3 is 14 residues. The CDR3, as DNA: TGTGCCAGCAGCTTAGTCGCCAGGGGCAATGAGCAGTTCTTC. This codes for CASSLVARGNEQFF. Filled out from reference TRBV7-2 and TRBJ2-1, the complete variable domain reads GAGVSQSPSNKVTEKGKDVELRCDPISGHTALYWYRQSLGQGLEFLIYFQGNSAPDKSGLPSDRFSAERTGGSVSTLTIQRTQQEDSAVYLCASSLVARGNEQFFGPGTRLTVL.

This clonotype came up many times. This chain joins TRBV4-3 and TRBJ2-2; D unresolved. The CDR3 runs to 13 residues. In germline, CDR1 is LGHNA, CDR2 YSLEER. The V and J ends lost 2 bases and 4 bases respectively, with 5 bases between them. The CDR3 loop is CASSQSSTGELFF. DNA for the CDR3: TGCGCCAGCAGCCAATCTAGCACCGGGGAGCTGTTTTTT.

The CDR3 sequence: CASSYPGRELAKNIQYF. The CDR3 coding sequence is TGTGCCAGCAGTTACCCCGGGAGGGAACTAGCCAAAAACATTCAGTACTTC. The gene calls are TRBV6-5 and TRBJ2-4; TRBD2 agrees at 8 bases. Looked up from germline, CDR1 is MNHEY and CDR2 is SVGAGI. V was clipped by 2 bases and J by 0 bases; unmatched bases: 6. The CDR3 contains 17 residues.

This clonotype was recorded at least ten times. The rearrangement uses TRBV20-1 and TRBJ1-5, with unresolved D. This CDR3 contains 14 residues. Germline values: CDR1 DFQATT, CDR2 SNEGSKA (reference sequence). The V gene lost 3 bases and the J gene lost 1 base, with 10 bases spanning the gap. The DNA of the CDR3 is TGCAGTGCTAGTAGGCAGGCGAGCAATCAGCCCCAGCATTTT. Encoded protein: CSASRQASNQPQHF.

The chain uses TRBV11-2 and TRBJ2-3; TRBD2 aligns across 7 bases. This CDR3 is 15 amino acids long. From germline, CDR1 is SGHAT and CDR2 FQNNGV. Losses at the gene ends were 3 bases for V and 4 bases for J; bases not matched to a gene: 7. CDR3 nucleotide sequence: TGTGCCAGCAGCTTTGGTCTAGCGGTCGCAGATACGCAGTATTTT. Protein product: CASSFGLAVADTQYF.